What follows are 23 T cell receptor beta chains derived from one specimen sequenced in a study of T-cell reconstitution after alpha-beta-depleted transplantation in children. Preparation of the TCRbeta library was carried out with unique molecular identifiers. TCRdb re-called the PCR reads through MiXCR, storing one row per CDR3 protein. The repertoire includes about 400,000 distinct CDR3 sequences, 20% of them detected once, and 3.8% sits in the top ten. Sequences were derived from PBMCs from the stem cell graft donor, sampled from the stem cell graft. The receptors shown here come from a human donor who donated a stem cell graft to a child with acute myeloid leukemia.

This chain uses TRBV7-9 with TRBJ2-6; 7 nucleotides match TRBD2. CDR3 length equals 16 residues. With 1 base clipped from V and 9 bases from J, the junction kept 9 bases outside the gene matches. Per germline, CDR1 SEHNR and CDR2 FQNEAQ (reference sequence). The CDR3, as DNA: TGTGCCAGCAGCTTAGGTGGGGGGGGAGCGCTCAACGTCCTGACTTTC. It yields the protein CASSLGGGGALNVLTF.

The chain employs TRBV5-1 and TRBJ2-7; 7 bases match TRBD1. V lost 2 bases, J lost 1 base, and 9 bases stayed unmatched. The CDR3 loop spans 16 amino acids. Germline V CDR1 and CDR2: SGHRS, YFSETQ. CDR3 sequence reads: CASSLQPGQSSYEQYF. The CDR3 DNA reads as TGCGCCAGCAGCTTACAGCCGGGACAGAGTTCCTACGAGCAGTACTTC.

The sample holds a few counts of this clonotype. This chain links TRBV25-1 with TRBJ2-7; 11 positions match TRBD1. Germline assignment: CDR1 MGHDK and CDR2 SYGVNS. V trimming: 7 bases; J trimming: 7 bases; junction bases outside the gene matches: 6. CDR3 length equals 13 residues. The CDR3 DNA reads as TGTGCCAGCAAGGGGACAGGGGGTGGGGAGCAGTACTTC. Protein: CASKGTGGGEQYF.

This clonotype turned up a few times. The gene calls are TRBV5-1 and TRBJ1-1; TRBD1 might be the D (6 bases). V lost 6 bases, J lost 5 bases, and 14 bases lay in between. The germline gives CDR1 SGHRS, CDR2 YFSETQ. The CDR3 consists of 13 residues. CDR3 sequence reads: CASTGEGGTEAFF. The CDR3 DNA reads TGCGCCAGCACGGGGGAAGGGGGAACTGAAGCTTTCTTT.

This clonotype has just a few counts. The chain is built from TRBV6-1 and TRBJ1-3, with 7 bases aligning to TRBD1. Germline V CDR1 and CDR2: MNHNS, SASEGT. J gave up 0 bases and V 9 bases, and 11 bases lay outside the gene matches. The CDR3 contains 16 residues. This chain's CDR3 is CASKIQQGSSGNTIYF. The CDR3 DNA reads TGTGCCAGTAAGATCCAACAGGGGAGCTCTGGAAACACCATATATTTT.

The CDR3: CASSPGTVKSDEQFF. The DNA of the CDR3 is TGTGCCAGCAGCCCGGGGACAGTAAAGTCCGATGAGCAGTTCTTC. The chain has TRBV3-1 and TRBJ2-1, with 7 bases identical to TRBD1. The ends lost 4 bases at V and 8 bases at J; junction bases unmatched: 11. The CDR3 is made up of 15 amino acids. The germline CDR1 and CDR2 sequences are LGHDT and YNNKEL (reference sequence).

This chain links TRBV5-1 with TRBJ2-5; 8 bases are a match to TRBD1. The ends lost 0 bases at V and 5 bases at J; junction bases unmatched: 12. This CDR3 is 17 amino acids long. Germline lookup yields CDR1 SGHRS and CDR2 YFSETQ. The CDR3 nucleotides are TGCGCCAGCAGCTTGGCCGTGGGCGCAGGGGGCCGGGAGACCCAGTACTTC. Translated: CASSLAVGAGGRETQYF.

There are a few counts of this clonotype. V gene TRBV12-3 or TRBV12-4 combines with J gene TRBJ2-7, with D possibly matching TRBD2 (6 bases). This CDR3 comprises 13 residues. Trimming shortened V by 0 bases and J by 12 bases, and 15 bases separated the two germline ends. In nucleotides, the CDR3 is TGTGCCAGCAGTTTAGCGTCCGGGGGAGAGGGGTACTTC. It translates to CASSLASGGEGYF.

This clonotype was detected a few times. The J gene is TRBJ2-7, the V gene TRBV5-6; 10 bases line up with TRBD2. CDR1 SGHDT and CDR2 YYEEEE come from the germline V gene. This CDR3 region has 15 residues. J lost 0 bases, V lost 4 bases, and 4 bases had no gene match. This CDR3 is CASSIGLAVSYEQYF. In DNA form, the CDR3 reads TGTGCCAGCAGCATCGGACTAGCGGTCTCCTACGAGCAGTACTTC.

This clonotype has a handful of counts. The V gene is TRBV29-1, the J gene TRBJ2-2; D tentatively reads TRBD1 or TRBD2 (5 bases each). There are 14 residues in the CDR3. Germline V gene data show CDR1 as SQVTM and CDR2 as ANQGSEA. The V gene lost 5 bases and the J gene lost 1 base, with 11 bases spanning the gap. The CDR3 DNA reads as TGCAGCGTTACCCCGGGACGGAACACCGGGGAGCTGTTTTTT. It specifies CSVTPGRNTGELFF.

There are a few counts of this clonotype. The chain links TRBV5-6 to TRBJ2-2; tentatively, D is TRBD1 (6 bases). The length of the CDR3 is 14 residues. Between the trimmed V and J ends, which lost 4 bases and 4 bases, there was a span of 11 bases. CDR1 and CDR2 (germline): SGHDT, YYEEEE. For the CDR3, the DNA is TGTGCCAGCAGCGGACAGTGGGGCACCGGGGAGCTGTTTTTT. Protein: CASSGQWGTGELFF. The full variable domain, rest sourced from reference TRBV5-6 and TRBJ2-2, is DAGVTQSPTHLIKTRGQQVTLRCSPKSGHDTVSWYQQALGQGPQFIFQYYEEEERQRGNFPDRFSGHQFPNYSSELNVNALLLGDSALYLCASSGQWGTGELFFGEGSRLTVL.

This clonotype was found a few times. V gene TRBV7-2 combines with J gene TRBJ2-5; D may be TRBD2 (5 bases). CDR3 length: 15 residues. V was cut by 1 base and J by 1 base, with 10 bases left in between. CDR1 is SGHTA, CDR2 FQGNSA, per germline. CDR3: CASSLVGSSQETQYF. CDR3 coding DNA: TGTGCCAGCAGCTTAGTTGGGAGTAGCCAAGAGACCCAGTACTTC.

This clonotype came up a few times. The chain is built from TRBV29-1 and TRBJ2-2, with a tentative D call TRBD1 (5 bases). Germline CDR1 and CDR2: SQVTM and ANQGSEA. V dropped 6 bases and J dropped 6 bases, with 14 bases sitting between them. The CDR3 covers 13 residues. The CDR3 DNA reads TGCAGCGTCCAAATCCAGGGCGCCGGGGAGCTGTTTTTT. Translation gives CSVQIQGAGELFF.

This clonotype was observed a handful of times. CDR3 bases: TGTGCCAGCAGCGTAGCGGGAAAAGGGGGCACTGAAGCTTTCTTT. The encoded protein is CASSVAGKGGTEAFF. The rearrangement uses TRBV9 and TRBJ1-1; TRBD1 might be the D (6 bases). CDR3 length: 15 residues. V shed 0 bases and J shed 4 bases, with 13 bases lying between them. CDR1 is SGDLS, CDR2 YYNGEE, per germline.

This clonotype has a count of ten or more. The chain recombines TRBV20-1 with TRBJ2-2; D is ambiguous. This CDR3 is built from 13 residues. Between the trimmed V and J ends, which lost 0 bases and 2 bases, there was a span of 4 bases. Germline V gene lookup returns CDR1 DFQATT and CDR2 SNEGSKA (reference sequence). CDR3 DNA sequence: TGCAGTGCTAGAGAGATTAACACCGGGGAGCTGTTTTTT. Its translation: CSAREINTGELFF.

This clonotype has a handful of counts. V is TRBV12-3 or TRBV12-4 and J is TRBJ2-1, with D perhaps matching TRBD1 or TRBD2 (6 bases each). CDR3 length: 15 amino acids. Trimming stripped 2 bases from V and 2 bases from J, with 10 bases between. The CDR3 nucleotides are TGTGCCAGCAGTTTAAAGGAGGGGGCCTACAATGAGCAGTTCTTC. Translation gives CASSLKEGAYNEQFF.

This chain links TRBV5-1 with TRBJ2-1; TRBD2 matches at 7 bases. Germline CDR1 reads SGHRS; CDR2 reads YFSETQ. V shed 3 bases, J shed 6 bases, and the junction held 9 bases outside the gene matches. CDR3 length: 15 residues. CDR3: CASSSLMGGVNEQFF. In nucleotides, the CDR3 is TGCGCCAGCAGCTCTTTAATGGGGGGGGTCAATGAGCAGTTCTTC.

The V and J genes are TRBV20-1 and TRBJ1-1; D unclear. V gave up 4 bases and J gave up 0 bases, with 15 bases separating them. Germline V gene data show CDR1 as DFQATT and CDR2 as SNEGSKA (reference sequence). The CDR3 runs to 15 residues. CDR3 loop: CSAKRHLELNTEAFF. The CDR3 DNA is TGCAGTGCTAAGCGTCATCTAGAGCTGAACACTGAAGCTTTCTTT.

In DNA form, the CDR3 reads TGTGCCAGCAGCCAAGTTCGTAACAGGGACACCGGGGAGCTGTTTTTT. Translating it yields CASSQVRNRDTGELFF. The chain combines TRBV4-2 with TRBJ2-2; D might be TRBD1 (6 bases). Trimming took off 1 base at V and 3 bases at J, with 12 bases between the two ends. The CDR3 is 16 residues long. Germline loops: CDR1 LGHNA, CDR2 YNFKEQ.

This clonotype has at least ten counts. This chain uses TRBV12-3 or TRBV12-4 with TRBJ2-7; TRBD1 matches at 7 bases. The CDR3 runs to 14 residues. Germline trimming cut 6 bases from V and 1 base from J; bases unmatched to any gene: 6. CDR3 loop: CASSLGTASYEQYF. The CDR3 bases are TGTGCCAGCAGCCTCGGGACAGCTTCCTACGAGCAGTACTTC.

The V call is TRBV10-3, the J call TRBJ2-7; D possibly uses TRBD1 or TRBD2 (6 bases each). The CDR3 is 14 amino acids. CDR1 ENHRY and CDR2 SYGVKD come from the germline V gene. V lost 6 bases and J lost 0, with 12 bases in between. CDR3 nucleotides: TGTGCCATCAGAGACGGGGGCAGCTCCTACGAGCAGTACTTC. Translating gives CAIRDGGSSYEQYF.

The genes are TRBV28 and TRBJ2-7; the match to TRBD2 covers 11 bases. This CDR3 comprises 12 residues. The germline gives CDR1 MDHEN, CDR2 SYDVKM. Trimming removed 7 bases from V and 6 bases from J; junction bases left unmatched: 2. The CDR3 reads CASTLAGGEQYF. CDR3 DNA: TGTGCCAGCACCCTAGCGGGAGGCGAGCAGTACTTC.

This chain joins TRBV27 and TRBJ2-7; D could derive from TRBD1 or TRBD2 (5 bases each). Germline V gives CDR1 MNHEY, CDR2 SMNVEV (reference sequence). Trimming stripped 2 bases from V and 6 bases from J, with 17 bases between. The CDR3 extends over 15 amino acids. The CDR3 DNA follows: TGTGCCAGCAGTTTAGCTTCAGGGAGCTTGGGCGAGCAGTACTTC. It specifies CASSLASGSLGEQYF.